The 14 T cell receptor beta chains presented below share a single source sample, sequenced in a study of a mutant IDH1 vaccine in newly diagnosed glioma. As for time point: baseline, week 1 (first vaccination visit). As to treatment: pre-vaccination baseline after standard-of-care therapy. The method was immunoSEQ multiplex PCR; TCRdb's version includes in-frame clones alone and lacks a portion of them. This sample has more than 50,000 clones; 86% occur once, and the top ten carry 2.9%. Sequencing used PBMCs, obtained from a glioma patient treated with radiotherapy, temozolomide or both. The receptors were sampled from a man aged 25 to 40 with glioma.

The chain has TRBV2 and TRBJ2-3; the match to TRBD1 covers 8 bases. Germline trimming cut 5 bases from V and 0 bases from J; bases unmatched to any gene: 4. Germline V CDR1 and CDR2: SNHLY, FYNNEI. The CDR3 runs 15 residues. This chain's CDR3 is CASSPQGASTDTQYF. The CDR3 DNA follows: TGTGCCAGCAGTCCGCAGGGGGCGAGCACAGATACGCAGTATTTT.

This chain connects TRBV7-9 to TRBJ2-2, with TRBD1 matching 10 bases. Germline V gene sequence: CDR1 SEHNR, CDR2 FQNEAQ (reference sequence). This CDR3 is built from 16 residues. Germline trimming cut 5 bases from V and 1 base from J; bases unmatched to any gene: 4. In nucleotides, the CDR3 is TGTGCCAGCAGCGCGGGACAGGGGAAGAACACCGGGGAGCTGTTTTTT. As protein: CASSAGQGKNTGELFF.

This sequence joins TRBV14 and TRBJ1-2; TRBD1 agrees at 7 bases. This CDR3 spans 16 amino acids. The germline CDR1 and CDR2 sequences are SGHDN and FVKESK. V was pared by 4 bases and J by 5 bases, with 13 bases of the junction left unmatched. CDR3 nucleotide sequence: TGTGCCAGCAGCCCAGCTCGAGACAGGGTTTTGTATGGCTACACCTTC. This translates into CASSPARDRVLYGYTF.

V gene TRBV5-4 combines with J gene TRBJ2-5, with TRBD2 as a possible D gene (6 bases). Germline assignment: CDR1 SGHNT and CDR2 YYREEE (reference sequence). The CDR3 has 12 residues. Trimming stripped 0 bases from V and 7 bases from J, with 7 bases between. This CDR3 is CASSLAGGTQYF. CDR3 nucleotides: TGTGCCAGCAGCTTGGCCGGGGGGACCCAGTACTTC.

This clone was observed a handful of times. The chain links TRBV21-1 to TRBJ1-5. TRBV21-1 is classified as a pseudogene. The CDR3 sequence is 14 residues long. The DNA for the CDR3 is TGTGCCAGCAGCAAAGCTCTGTCTGGGCAGCCCCAGCATTTT. It yields the protein CASSKALSGQPQHF.

This clone turned up a few times. This chain joins TRBV5-5 and TRBJ1-2; D gene unclear. This CDR3 spans 13 amino acids. With 2 bases removed from V and 13 bases from J, the gap between germline ends came to 18 bases. Germline-derived CDR1 and CDR2 are SGHKS and YYEKEE (reference sequence). This CDR3 is CASSFSTDGGCTF. The DNA of the CDR3 is TGTGCCAGCAGCTTTAGTACGGACGGTGGATGCACCTTC.

This clone was counted once. This sequence joins TRBV20-1 and TRBJ1-2; no clear D gene. The CDR3 is 11 residues long. V was trimmed by 3 bases and J by 8 bases, leaving 10 bases between them. Germline CDR1 is DFQATT and CDR2 is SNEGSKA (reference sequence). CDR3 protein: CSASQNRGYTF. The CDR3 DNA is TGCAGTGCTAGCCAAAACAGAGGCTACACCTTC.

This chain uses TRBV19 with TRBJ1-2, with unresolved D. V was clipped by 5 bases and J by 0 bases, with 7 bases between them. The germline V gene encodes CDR1 LNHDA and CDR2 SQIVND (reference sequence). The CDR3 sequence is 13 residues long. Here the CDR3 DNA reads TGTGCCAGTAGTCCTCGAACTAACTATGGCTACACCTTC. As protein: CASSPRTNYGYTF.

This chain uses TRBV5-1 with TRBJ1-1; D not certain. V was shortened by 0 bases and J by 4 bases, with 7 bases between the two germline ends. Germline V gene lookup returns CDR1 SGHRS and CDR2 YFSETQ. The length of the CDR3 is 13 residues. CDR3 protein: CASSLDSPTEAFF. For the CDR3, the DNA is TGCGCCAGCAGCTTGGATTCTCCCACTGAAGCTTTCTTT.

The rearrangement uses TRBV11-3 and TRBJ2-1; 8 bases are a match to TRBD1. Per germline, CDR1 SGHNT and CDR2 YENEEA. The CDR3 extends over 18 amino acids. V lost 5 bases to trimming and J lost 7 bases; unmatched junction nucleotides: 19. For the CDR3, the DNA is TGTGCCAGCAGCAGCAGGGAGTCGGGGCCCACAGGGGGTAATGAGCAGTTCTTC. Residues: CASSSRESGPTGGNEQFF.

The chain combines TRBV5-1 with TRBJ1-6, with D possibly TRBD1 on 6 matching bases. Trimming pared 4 bases from V and 0 bases from J, leaving 14 bases between. Germline V gene sequence: CDR1 SGHRS, CDR2 YFSETQ. This CDR3 is 17 amino acids long. CDR3 nucleotide sequence: TGCGCCAGCAGCCCAGGGGACGGGAGCTCCTATAATTCACCCCTCCACTTT. Translated, it gives CASSPGDGSSYNSPLHF.

This clone was seen once. The chain carries TRBV27 and TRBJ2-6; 9 bases map to TRBD1. The J segment lost 0 bases and the V segment lost 4 bases, leaving 7 bases of the junction unmatched. The CDR3 contains 18 residues. Germline lookup yields CDR1 MNHEY and CDR2 SMNVEV (reference sequence). CDR3 region: CASSSTGDRASGANVLTF. The CDR3 DNA is TGTGCCAGCAGTTCAACCGGGGACAGGGCCTCTGGGGCCAACGTCCTGACTTTC.

The chain recombines TRBV5-1 with TRBJ2-7; D is uncertain. The V gene's germline CDR1 is SGHRS and CDR2 YFSETQ. The CDR3 totals 14 residues. Trimming shortened V by 0 bases and J by 1 base, and 8 bases separated the two germline ends. This chain's CDR3 is CASSLEGRSYEQYF. Written as DNA, the CDR3 is TGCGCCAGCAGCTTGGAAGGACGATCCTACGAGCAGTACTTC.

The V gene is TRBV5-1, the J gene TRBJ2-5, with a possible D match to TRBD1 (5 bases). Germline loops: CDR1 SGHRS, CDR2 YFSETQ. The V and J ends lost 3 bases and 2 bases respectively, with 14 bases between them. The CDR3 runs 15 residues. Written as DNA, the CDR3 is TGCGCCAGCAGCTATCTACGGACAAGACAAGAGACCCAGTACTTC. Protein sequence: CASSYLRTRQETQYF.